Shown below are 6 T cell receptor beta chains from a single sample sequenced in a study of shared clonotypes between healthy human individuals. Sequencing was performed with immunoSEQ multiplex PCR; in TCRdb, only in-frame clones are kept and a portion is missing. This table has approximately 2.4 million clones, approximately 94% appearing once. Source material: naive CD4+ T cells sorted from blood. Indicated subset: CD45RA+ positively selected. These TCRs come from a man aged 18 to 30 in good health.

Concerning this clone itself: The junction and the germline gene differ at one end; a read error may be behind it. This sequence joins TRBV18 and TRBJ2-5; 10 positions match TRBD1. In germline, CDR1 is KGHSH, CDR2 LQKENI. This CDR3 contains 15 residues. The CDR3 nucleotides read TGTGCCAGCGCACCTCGACAGGGGGCGGGCGAGACCCAGTACTTC. This encodes CASAPRQGAGETQYF. The full variable domain, its missing parts supplied by reference TRBV18 and TRBJ2-5, is NAGVMQNPRHLVRRRGQEARLRCSPMKGHSHVYWYRQLPEEGLKFMVYLQKENIIDESGMPKERFSAEFPKEGPSILRIQQVVRGDSAAYFCASAPRQGAGETQYFGPGTRLLVL.

The chain is built from TRBV7-9 and TRBJ2-7; 7 nucleotides align to TRBD1. After removal of 4 bases from V and 0 bases from J, the junction contained 6 bases not matched to a gene. There are 15 residues in the CDR3. From germline, CDR1 is SEHNR and CDR2 FQNEAQ (reference sequence). CDR3 bases: TGTGCCAGCAGCTCAAAGGGACAGAGCTCCTACGAGCAGTACTTC. It is translated as CASSSKGQSSYEQYF.

The J gene is TRBJ2-7, the V gene TRBV30, with a tentative D call TRBD1 (6 bases). The V and J ends lost 2 bases and 2 bases respectively, with 13 bases between them. The CDR3 sequence is 14 residues long. Per germline, CDR1 GTSNPN and CDR2 SVGIG (reference sequence). CDR3 nucleotides: TGTGCCTGGAGTTTATTCGGACAGCCCTACGAGCAGTACTTC. This translates into CAWSLFGQPYEQYF.

The rearrangement links TRBV19 to TRBJ1-1, with 7 bases lining up with TRBD1. The CDR3 has 14 residues. Germline CDR1 LNHDA, CDR2 SQIVND (reference sequence). V shed 4 bases and J 3 bases; nucleotides not matched to a gene: 5. CDR3 loop: CASSKSGGDTEAFF. CDR3 bases: TGTGCCAGTAGTAAATCAGGGGGAGACACTGAAGCTTTCTTT.

The rearrangement uses TRBV2 and TRBJ1-1; D is uncertain. V lost 10 bases and J 2 bases, leaving 20 bases between the germline ends. The CDR3 covers 15 residues. Germline-derived CDR1 and CDR2 are SNHLY and FYNNEI. In DNA form, the CDR3 reads TGTGCCAAGCGGTCAGGCGGGCGATCAAACACTGAAGCTTTCTTT. Translation gives CAKRSGGRSNTEAFF.

This chain connects TRBV10-3 to TRBJ1-5, with 7 bases matching TRBD1. V trimming: 8 bases; J trimming: 0 bases; junction bases outside the gene matches: 1. The germline CDR1 and CDR2 sequences are ENHRY and SYGVKD. This CDR3 spans 13 amino acids. CDR3 sequence reads: CAIGTDSNQPQHF. CDR3 coding DNA: TGTGCCATCGGGACAGATAGCAATCAGCCCCAGCATTTT.